Presented here are 27 T cell receptor beta chains from one specimen sequenced in a study of blood T cells in healthy people across ages. Sample-barcoded 5' priming and a J-beta primer mix drove a second PCR of about 6 to 12 cycles. Each CDR3 protein gets one entry after TCRdb re-called the 5' RACE reads with MiXCR. The table lists about 680,000 distinct CDR3 sequences, around half of them singletons. Material for sequencing was blood. These receptors all come from a woman aged 55-70 years in good health.

As regards this clonotype: One base away lies a much larger clone, so this may be a sequencing read error. The rearrangement joins TRBV20-1 to TRBJ2-7; 7 positions match TRBD1. From germline, CDR1 is DFQATT and CDR2 SNEGSKA (reference sequence). CDR3 length: 12 residues. This CDR3 is CSATLDRDERYF. The DNA of the CDR3 is TGCAGTGCCACCCTCGACAGGGACGAGCGGTACTTC.

The chain carries TRBV20-1 and TRBJ1-1; D gene ambiguous. V was trimmed by 6 bases and J by 0 bases, leaving 14 bases between them. This CDR3 spans 14 amino acids. Germline values: CDR1 DFQATT, CDR2 SNEGSKA (reference sequence). CDR3 loop: CSALKAGMNTEAFF. DNA of the CDR3: TGCAGTGCGTTAAAAGCGGGGATGAACACTGAAGCTTTCTTT.

The chain is built from TRBV20-1 and TRBJ2-7, with 10 bases identical to TRBD1. CDR1 is DFQATT, CDR2 SNEGSKA, per germline (reference sequence). This CDR3 spans 16 amino acids. With 6 bases clipped from V and 0 bases from J, the junction kept 11 bases outside the gene matches. As DNA, the CDR3 is TGCAGTGCCTCGAGACCGGGACAGGGGATCTCCTACGAGCAGTACTTC. It is translated as CSASRPGQGISYEQYF.

The chain is built from TRBV25-1 and TRBJ1-2, with 11 bases that match TRBD1. The CDR3 spans 12 residues. Germline loops: CDR1 MGHDK, CDR2 SYGVNS. After removal of 6 bases from V and 8 bases from J, the junction contained 2 bases not matched to a gene. The CDR3 loop is CASRDRGQGYTF. DNA of the CDR3: TGTGCCAGCAGGGACAGGGGGCAAGGCTACACCTTC.

The rearrangement joins TRBV12-3 or TRBV12-4 to TRBJ1-5; maybe TRBD1 (5 bases). The V end was cut by 5 bases, the J end by 7 bases, with 12 bases between. The CDR3 extends over 13 amino acids. The CDR3 reads CASSRTGTQPQHF. The CDR3 DNA reads as TGTGCCAGCAGTCGCACAGGTACCCAGCCCCAGCATTTT.

This sequence joins TRBV24-1 and TRBJ2-1, with D unclear. Germline V gene data show CDR1 as KGHDR and CDR2 as SFDVKD. CDR3 size: 15 residues. Trimming took off 3 bases at V and 1 base at J, with 9 bases between the two ends. CDR3 in amino acids: CATSDERFSYNEQFF. CDR3 nucleotide sequence: TGTGCCACCAGTGATGAGAGGTTTTCCTACAATGAGCAGTTCTTC.

The chain combines TRBV19 with TRBJ2-1, with D possibly TRBD2 on 5 matching bases. CDR3 size: 14 residues. V lost 6 bases, J lost 5 bases, and 14 bases lay in between. The germline V gene encodes CDR1 LNHDA and CDR2 SQIVND (reference sequence). CDR3 amino acids: CASRLLGSNNEQFF. DNA for the CDR3: TGTGCCAGTAGGCTCTTGGGGAGTAACAATGAGCAGTTCTTC.

CDR3 sequence (DNA): TGCAGTGCTAGAGCCCCACTAGCGGGAGTCGGGGAGCTGTTTTTT. Protein: CSARAPLAGVGELFF. The chain recombines TRBV20-1 with TRBJ2-2, with 11 nucleotides matching TRBD2. Germline-derived CDR1 and CDR2 are DFQATT and SNEGSKA (reference sequence). Losses at the gene ends were 1 base for V and 7 bases for J; bases not matched to a gene: 5. CDR3 length equals 15 residues.

The gene calls are TRBV14 and TRBJ1-4, with D hard to call. The CDR3 consists of 15 residues. CDR1 SGHDN and CDR2 FVKESK come from the germline V gene. Trimming took off 4 bases at V and 0 bases at J, with 9 bases between the two ends. The CDR3 spells CASSRKQATNEKLFF. The CDR3 nucleotides are TGTGCCAGCAGCCGAAAACAAGCAACTAATGAAAAACTGTTTTTT.

The chain has TRBV5-6 and TRBJ2-4; D is possibly TRBD1 or TRBD2 (6 bases each). Germline V gives CDR1 SGHDT, CDR2 YYEEEE. This CDR3 is 14 amino acids long. The ends were cut back, 0 bases at V and 7 bases at J, with 11 bases in the middle. CDR3 sequence: CASSLGGAWNIQYF. The CDR3 bases are TGTGCCAGCAGCTTGGGGGGGGCCTGGAACATTCAGTACTTC. The full variable domain, with the rest looked up from reference TRBV5-6 and TRBJ2-4, is DAGVTQSPTHLIKTRGQQVTLRCSPKSGHDTVSWYQQALGQGPQFIFQYYEEEERQRGNFPDRFSGHQFPNYSSELNVNALLLGDSALYLCASSLGGAWNIQYFGAGTRLSVL.

The J gene is TRBJ2-3, the V gene TRBV5-6, with TRBD2 identical over 7 bases. CDR3 length: 13 amino acids. The ends lost 4 bases at V and 4 bases at J; junction bases unmatched: 3. Germline assignment: CDR1 SGHDT and CDR2 YYEEEE. CDR3 residues: CASSPTSADTQYF. CDR3 sequence (DNA): TGTGCCAGCAGCCCAACTAGCGCAGATACGCAGTATTTT.

The chain has TRBV6-5 and TRBJ2-4, with D possibly TRBD2 on 6 matching bases. The DNA end is a closer match to TRBJ2-7, so the J assignment may be wrong. The CDR3 loop spans 13 amino acids. Germline V gene sequence: CDR1 MNHEY, CDR2 SVGAGI. CDR3 DNA sequence: TGTGCCAGCAGGCCCGCGGGGACCGACGAGCAGTACTTC. Translated: CASRPAGTDEQYF.

This clonotype was detected only a few times. This rearrangement joins TRBV7-9 to TRBJ2-5, with D maybe TRBD2 (5 bases). This CDR3 has 11 amino acids. Germline CDR1 SEHNR, CDR2 FQNEAQ (reference sequence). The ends were cut back, 8 bases at V and 3 bases at J, with 7 bases in the middle. CDR3 amino acids: CASQREETQYF. The CDR3 DNA is TGTGCCAGCCAGAGGGAAGAGACCCAGTACTTC.

The J gene is TRBJ2-5, the V gene TRBV29-1; no clear D gene. CDR3 length: 12 residues. The V and J ends lost 7 bases and 5 bases respectively, with 14 bases between them. Germline assignment: CDR1 SQVTM and CDR2 ANQGSEA. The chain's CDR3 is CSALEASETQYF. The DNA of the CDR3 is TGCAGCGCCCTCGAGGCCAGTGAGACCCAGTACTTC. Full variable domain (outside the CDR3, taken from reference TRBV29-1 and TRBJ2-5): SAVISQKPSRDICQRGTSLTIQCQVDSQVTMMFWYRQQPGQSLTLIATANQGSEATYESGFVIDKFPISRPNLTFSTLTVSNMSPEDSSIYLCSALEASETQYFGPGTRLLVL.

This clonotype was seen only a few times. The V call is TRBV29-1, the J call TRBJ2-1, with 13 bases identical to TRBD2. This CDR3 has 16 residues. Germline values: CDR1 SQVTM, CDR2 ANQGSEA. V shed 3 bases and J 9 bases; nucleotides not matched to a gene: 11. The CDR3 region has the DNA TGCAGCGTTGATCGGACTAGCGGGAGAGGCGTAACTGAGCAGTTCTTC. It encodes CSVDRTSGRGVTEQFF.

The CDR3 is CASSDRGDQPQHF. The CDR3 region has the DNA TGTGCCAGCAGCGATAGGGGGGATCAGCCCCAGCATTTT. The chain recombines TRBV7-2 with TRBJ1-5, with a tentative D call TRBD1 (6 bases). V lost 5 bases, J lost 5 bases, and 10 bases lay in between. The CDR3 extends over 13 amino acids. Germline-derived CDR1 and CDR2 are SGHTA and FQGNSA.

This clonotype was counted between two and nine times. V usage is TRBV7-2 and J usage is TRBJ2-4, with D maybe TRBD1 (5 bases). Trimming took 3 bases from V and 0 from J, leaving 12 bases between them. The CDR3 extends over 16 amino acids. The V gene's germline CDR1 is SGHTA and CDR2 FQGNSA. The CDR3 here is CASSLWGAVAKNIQYF. The CDR3 DNA reads as TGTGCCAGCAGCTTGTGGGGCGCTGTAGCCAAAAACATTCAGTACTTC. Filled out from reference TRBV7-2 and TRBJ2-4, the complete variable domain reads GAGVSQSPSNKVTEKGKDVELRCDPISGHTALYWYRQSLGQGLEFLIYFQGNSAPDKSGLPSDRFSAERTGGSVSTLTIQRTQQEDSAVYLCASSLWGAVAKNIQYFGAGTRLSVL.

As to this clonotype: The junction and the germline gene differ at one end; a read error may be behind it. V is TRBV2 and J is TRBJ2-7, with a tentative D call TRBD1 (6 bases). The germline V gene has CDR1 SNHLY and CDR2 FYNNEI. This CDR3 is built from 14 residues. In DNA form, the CDR3 reads TGCGCCACCAGAAAGACAGGCCTCTCCTACGAGCAGTACTTC. Encoded protein: CATRKTGLSYEQYF.

The chain combines TRBV15 with TRBJ1-4; 9 bases are shared with TRBD1. Germline V gives CDR1 LNHNV, CDR2 YYDKDF (reference sequence). The CDR3 consists of 16 residues. The V segment lost 0 bases and the J segment 12 bases; nucleotides outside the gene matches: 11. CDR3 in amino acids: CATSRDVGQGPRELFF. CDR3 sequence (DNA): TGTGCCACCAGCAGAGATGTGGGACAGGGTCCTAGGGAACTGTTTTTT. The entire variable domain, with the rest obtained from reference TRBV15 and TRBJ1-4, is as follows: DAMVIQNPRYQVTQFGKPVTLSCSQTLNHNVMYWYQQKSSQAPKLLFHYYDKDFNNEADTPDNFQSRRPNTSFCFLDIRSPGLGDTAMYLCATSRDVGQGPRELFFGSGTQLSVL.

The chain is built from TRBV7-2 and TRBJ2-5; the match to TRBD2 covers 8 bases. The CDR3 consists of 16 residues. V lost 0 bases to trimming and J lost 0 bases; unmatched junction nucleotides: 3. The V gene's germline CDR1 is SGHTA and CDR2 FQGNSA. The CDR3 loop is CASSLAAGGYQETQYF. CDR3 nucleotides: TGTGCCAGCAGCTTAGCGGCGGGAGGATACCAAGAGACCCAGTACTTC.

This clonotype was counted between two and nine times. This chain joins TRBV7-9 and TRBJ2-6; TRBD1 might be the D (6 bases). CDR1 and CDR2 (germline): SEHNR, FQNEAQ (reference sequence). Trimming pared 5 bases from V and 2 bases from J, leaving 10 bases between. This CDR3 is 15 amino acids long. The CDR3 reads CASSITGTGANVLTF. In DNA form, the CDR3 reads TGTGCCAGCAGCATAACAGGGACTGGGGCCAACGTCCTGACTTTC.

The rearrangement uses TRBV12-3 or TRBV12-4 and TRBJ2-1; 10 nucleotides match TRBD1. With V trimmed by 6 bases and J by 1 base, 15 bases remained unmatched. The CDR3 runs 19 residues. CDR3 sequence: CASSLTGLPGQGSYNEQFF. The CDR3, as DNA: TGTGCCAGCAGCCTAACTGGGTTACCGGGACAGGGGTCCTACAATGAGCAGTTCTTC.

V is TRBV5-1 and J is TRBJ2-4; 7 bases align to TRBD2. The junction had 14 bases not matched to a gene; V was cut back by 1 base and J by 13 bases. The CDR3 is 15 residues long. Germline values: CDR1 SGHRS, CDR2 YFSETQ. This CDR3 is CASSLQLGGPQEQYF. The CDR3 region has the DNA TGCGCCAGCAGCTTGCAACTGGGAGGGCCACAAGAGCAGTACTTC. Using reference TRBV5-1 and TRBJ2-4 for the parts outside the CDR3, the full variable domain is KAGVTQTPRYLIKTRGQQVTLSCSPISGHRSVSWYQQTPGQGLQFLFEYFSETQRNKGNFPGRFSGRQFSNSRSEMNVSTLELGDSALYLCASSLQLGGPQEQYFGAGTRLSVL.

The CDR3 loop is CASSLTRLEFRDTQYF. The CDR3, as DNA: TGCGCCAGCAGCTTAACGAGACTAGAATTCCGAGATACGCAGTATTTT. V usage is TRBV5-1 and J usage is TRBJ2-3; possible D gene TRBD2, 6 bases. The V gene's germline CDR1 is SGHRS and CDR2 YFSETQ. There are 16 residues in the CDR3. V was clipped by 2 bases and J by 5 bases, with 18 bases between them.

V usage is TRBV28 and J usage is TRBJ2-7; 7 nucleotides line up with TRBD1. The CDR3 consists of 16 residues. CDR1 is MDHEN and CDR2 is SYDVKM in the germline V gene. V was pared by 5 bases and J by 3 bases, with 13 bases of the junction left unmatched. This CDR3 reads CASSLPGTVRGYEQYF. The CDR3 region has the DNA TGTGCCAGCAGTCTCCCCGGGACAGTGAGAGGCTACGAGCAGTACTTC. Together with reference TRBV28 and TRBJ2-7, the CDR3 gives the full variable domain: DVKVTQSSRYLVKRTGEKVFLECVQDMDHENMFWYRQDPGLGLRLIYFSYDVKMKEKGDIPEGYSVSREKKERFSLILESASTNQTSMYLCASSLPGTVRGYEQYFGPGTRLTVT.

The V gene is TRBV4-3, the J gene TRBJ2-3; TRBD2 matches at 8 bases. Germline trimming cut 1 base from V and 4 bases from J; bases unmatched to any gene: 4. The CDR3 length is 15 residues. Germline CDR1 LGHNA, CDR2 YSLEER. The CDR3 nucleotides are TGCGCCAGCAGCCAAGCGGGACTAGTGGCAGATACGCAGTATTTT. Amino acids: CASSQAGLVADTQYF.

On this clonotype: Compared with germline, one end of the junction differs, possibly owing to a read error. This chain uses TRBV28 with TRBJ1-5; no definite D call. The germline gives CDR1 MDHEN, CDR2 SYDVKM. This CDR3 spans 13 amino acids. CDR3 nucleotide sequence: TGTGCCAGCAGAGGACTGACCAATCAGCCCCGGCATTTT. Its translation: CASRGLTNQPRHF.